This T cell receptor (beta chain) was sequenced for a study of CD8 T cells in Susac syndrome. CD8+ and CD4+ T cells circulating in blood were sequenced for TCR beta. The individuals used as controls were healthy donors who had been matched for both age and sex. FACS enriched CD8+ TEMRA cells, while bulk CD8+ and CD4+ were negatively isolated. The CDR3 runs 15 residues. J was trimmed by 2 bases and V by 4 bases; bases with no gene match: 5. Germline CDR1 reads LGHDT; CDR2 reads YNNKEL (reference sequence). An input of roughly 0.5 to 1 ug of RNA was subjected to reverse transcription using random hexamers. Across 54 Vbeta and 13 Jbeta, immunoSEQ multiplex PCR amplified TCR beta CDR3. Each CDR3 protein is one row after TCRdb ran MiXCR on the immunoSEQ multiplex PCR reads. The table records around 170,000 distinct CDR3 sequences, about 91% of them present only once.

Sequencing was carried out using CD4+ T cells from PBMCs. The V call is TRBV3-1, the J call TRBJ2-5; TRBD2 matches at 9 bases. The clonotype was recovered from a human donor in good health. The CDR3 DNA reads TGTGCCAGCAGCCCCCTGACTAGCGGACAAGAGACCCAGTACTTC. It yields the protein CASSPLTSGQETQYF.